This entry concerns a single T cell receptor (beta chain). Its antigen remains unknown. This specimen belongs to a study of identifying expanded T cells in peripheral blood. Study outcomes and limitations: Differentially abundant clones: 0.95 to 1.5 between replicates, approximately 15 at approximately two weeks, less than 25 at four. Approximately 2-week clone count variance significantly increased as total template count grew.

The data were produced by immunoSEQ multiplex PCR, yet TCRdb's version contains in-frame clones alone and is incomplete. This sample has approximately 110,000 clones, with roughly 91% found just once. During the collection period, no donor immune events like infections were recorded. This CDR3 region has 16 residues. Germline V CDR1 and CDR2: MNHEY, SMNVEV (reference sequence). J was trimmed by 3 bases and V by 6 bases; bases with no gene match: 13. The V gene is TRBV27, the J gene TRBJ2-7, with 8 bases aligning to TRBD1. The sample taken for sequencing was blood. The origin of this receptor is a person between 18 and 75 years old in good health. CDR3 DNA sequence: TGTGCCAGCAGGAAGAAAGGGACAGGAGAGGTCTACGAGCAGTACTTC. This gives the protein CASRKKGTGEVYEQYF.